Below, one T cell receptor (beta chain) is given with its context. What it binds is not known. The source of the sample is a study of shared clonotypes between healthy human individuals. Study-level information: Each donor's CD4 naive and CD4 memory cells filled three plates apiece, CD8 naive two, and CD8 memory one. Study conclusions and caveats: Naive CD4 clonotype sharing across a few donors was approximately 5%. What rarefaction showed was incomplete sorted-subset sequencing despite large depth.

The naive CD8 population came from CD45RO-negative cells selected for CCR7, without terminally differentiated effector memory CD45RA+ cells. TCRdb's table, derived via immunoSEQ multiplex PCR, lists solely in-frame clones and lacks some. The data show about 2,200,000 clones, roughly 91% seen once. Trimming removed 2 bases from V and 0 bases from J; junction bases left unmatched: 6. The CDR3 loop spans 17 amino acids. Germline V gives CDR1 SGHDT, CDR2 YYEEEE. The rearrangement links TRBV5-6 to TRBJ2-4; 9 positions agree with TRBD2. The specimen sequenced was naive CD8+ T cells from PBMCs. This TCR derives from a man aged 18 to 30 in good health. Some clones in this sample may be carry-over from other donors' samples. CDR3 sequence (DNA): TGTGCCAGCAGCTTAGAGACTAGCGGAGGAGCCAAAAACATTCAGTACTTC. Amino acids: CASSLETSGGAKNIQYF. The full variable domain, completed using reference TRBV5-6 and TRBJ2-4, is DAGVTQSPTHLIKTRGQQVTLRCSPKSGHDTVSWYQQALGQGPQFIFQYYEEEERQRGNFPDRFSGHQFPNYSSELNVNALLLGDSALYLCASSLETSGGAKNIQYFGAGTRLSVL.